This T cell receptor beta chain was observed in a study of blood T cell repertoires in COVID-19. Turning to the study itself: Acute and convalescent COVID-19 samples came from the United States, Italy and Spain. The cDNA or gDNA used as material had been derived from T cells, B-cell-depleted T cells, or PBMCs.

Per germline, CDR1 SGHRS and CDR2 YFSETQ. J gave up 0 bases and V 5 bases, and 9 bases lay outside the gene matches. The CDR3 length is 17 residues. Per the study methods: The authors estimated nucleated cell counts from reference gene primer amplification. Generated by immunoSEQ multiplex PCR, the TCRdb table keeps only in-frame clones and is missing some. From that table come the V and J calls and clone size; the DNA was used to work out D and trimming. The profile shows some 150,000 clones, roughly 87% of them singletons. This clone was found once. The source is a human donor in a cohort sampled during active COVID-19. The chain links TRBV5-1 to TRBJ1-4, with 8 nucleotides matching TRBD1. Sequences were obtained from peripheral blood. CDR3: CASRNGQGAATNEKLFF. CDR3 DNA sequence: TGCGCCAGCAGGAATGGGCAGGGGGCCGCAACTAATGAAAAACTGTTTTTT.